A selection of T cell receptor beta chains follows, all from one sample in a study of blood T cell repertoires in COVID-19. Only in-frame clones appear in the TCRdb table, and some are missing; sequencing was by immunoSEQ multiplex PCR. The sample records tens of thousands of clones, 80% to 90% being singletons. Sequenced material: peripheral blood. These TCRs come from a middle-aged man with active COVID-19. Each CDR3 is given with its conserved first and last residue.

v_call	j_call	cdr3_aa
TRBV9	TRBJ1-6	CASSVELTGDNSPLHF
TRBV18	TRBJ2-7	CASSSGQDYEQYF
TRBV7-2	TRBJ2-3	CASSLVSGPDTQYF
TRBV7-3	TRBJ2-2	CASSLFASLSTGELFF
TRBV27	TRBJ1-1	CASSPTGGIGTEAFF
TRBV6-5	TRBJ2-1	CASTTRGSRGNEQFF
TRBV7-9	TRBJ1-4	CASNMQGASEKLFF
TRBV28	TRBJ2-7	CASSLGRDYEQYF
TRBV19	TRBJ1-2	CASSIQGASRGYTF
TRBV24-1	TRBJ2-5	CATSDPGQGGETQYF
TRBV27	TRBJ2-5	CASSFRETQYF
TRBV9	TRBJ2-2	CASSDTNTGELFF
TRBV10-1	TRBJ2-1	CASSDELAGDEQFF
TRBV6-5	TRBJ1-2	CASTTKTGGNYGYTF
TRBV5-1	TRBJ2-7	CASSLARTGATYEQYF
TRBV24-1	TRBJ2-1	CATSDLEKGGTEQFF
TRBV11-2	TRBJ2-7	CASRIIKGTGISYEQYF
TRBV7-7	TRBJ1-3	CASSLARGSGNTIYF
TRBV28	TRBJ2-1	CASSASGYSYNEQFF
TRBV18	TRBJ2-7	CASSFHRDRGSYEQYF
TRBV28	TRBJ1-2	CASSRPTSYGYTF
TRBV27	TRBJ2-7	CASRTGTGGSEQYF
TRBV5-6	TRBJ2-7	CASSLVALAGRYEQYF
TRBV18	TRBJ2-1	CASSPRPTGTGDNEQFF
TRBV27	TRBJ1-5	CASSLGGMGNQPQHF
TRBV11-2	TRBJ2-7	CASSLGGGPYEQYF
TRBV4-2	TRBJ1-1	CASSQGNRESTEAFF
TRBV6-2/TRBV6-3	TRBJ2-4	CASSYSPLAVGGKNIQYF
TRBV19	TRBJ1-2	CASNTGNYGYTF
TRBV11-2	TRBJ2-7	CASSPFGTAVPYEQYF
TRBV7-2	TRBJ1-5	CASSPRTGNQPQHF
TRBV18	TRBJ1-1	CASSPGQGGEAFF
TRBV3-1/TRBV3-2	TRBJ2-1	CASSQDLGMSSYNEQFF
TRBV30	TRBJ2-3	CAWSRQVRLAGVADTQYF
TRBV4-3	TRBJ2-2	CASSQTRAYTGELFF
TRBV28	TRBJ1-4	CASSLSGEREKLFF
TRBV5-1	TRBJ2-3	CASSLSESTDTQYF
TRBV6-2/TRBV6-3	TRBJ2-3	CASSTTGVPDTQYF
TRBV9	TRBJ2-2	CASSVVSVGTGELFF
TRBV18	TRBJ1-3	CASSPGAGNTIYF
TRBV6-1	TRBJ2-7	CASSERQGGSYEQYF
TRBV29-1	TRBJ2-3	CSARMGRDTQYF
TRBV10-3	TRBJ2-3	CAISESQERGESTDTQYF
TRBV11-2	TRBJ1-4	CASSPQASTNEKLFF
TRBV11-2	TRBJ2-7	CASSLDPGGGYEQYF
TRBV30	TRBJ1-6	CAWSGGDSNNSPLHF
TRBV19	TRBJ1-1	CASTQRSGGTYTEAFF
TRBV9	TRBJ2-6	CASSVPGGGANVLTF
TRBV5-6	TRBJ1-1	CASSQQPGQGIEAFF
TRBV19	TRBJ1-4	CASGPGAVSEKLFF
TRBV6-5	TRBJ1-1	CASLITGMNTEAFF
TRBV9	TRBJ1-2	CASSVGGQASNYGYTF
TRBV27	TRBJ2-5	CARRLGERGGQETQYF
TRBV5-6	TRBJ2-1	CASTFRPSGSRGGQFF